Below, one T cell receptor beta chain is given with its context. Antigen unknown. The data were obtained in a study of post-analysis software for immune sequencing data. Across the whole study: Progressive-relapsing, secondary progressive and relapsing-remitting multiple sclerosis were among the disease courses included. Study-wide results and limits: Four or five TRBV segments were more frequent in patients than controls; TRBV5-6, TRBV5-1 and TRBV20-1 belonged to this group. Compared against controls, patients with multiple sclerosis displayed significantly lower normalized Chao1 diversity. Samples from a shared batch, those prepared together, strongly co-clustered by F measure.

The library was made from cDNA and included unique molecular identifiers. The authors obtained roughly 0.5 million cDNA molecules from about 0.94 to 9.7 million T cells. TCRdb used MiXCR to reprocess the PCR reads, holding one entry per CDR3 protein. This sample yields 380,000 or so distinct CDR3 sequences, of which less than 35% are seen a single time; about an eighth belongs to the top ten. The CDR3 totals 12 residues. V was shortened by 5 bases and J by 8 bases, with 12 bases between the two germline ends. This chain joins TRBV12-3 or TRBV12-4 and TRBJ1-2; tentatively, D is TRBD1 (5 bases). The sequencing input was blood. This clonotype was obtained from a girl aged 5-17 years with multiple sclerosis. The CDR3 spells CASSLTGRGYTF. The CDR3 bases are TGTGCCAGCAGTCTTACGGGACGCGGCTACACCTTC.